Listed below are T cell receptor beta chains from one sample, sequenced in a study of blood T cells in healthy people across ages. TCRdb reprocessed the 5' RACE reads via MiXCR and lists one record per CDR3 protein. This table has about 1.5 million distinct CDR3 sequences, 35% to 45% appearing once. Sequenced: blood. These receptors were collected from a woman in her late teens or twenties in good health. Each CDR3 is given with its conserved first and last residue. The D gene is left open where the match is weak. Clone size is given for some rows only: seen once, a few or many times, or a class if the clone is expanded.

V: TRBV4-3
J: TRBJ2-7
size: -
D: TRBD1
CDR3: CASSQGKGQGFYEQYF
DNA: TGCGCCAGCAGCCAAGGTAAGGGACAGGGGTTTTACGAGCAGTACTTC

V: TRBV7-2
J: TRBJ2-7
size: once
D: TRBD2
CDR3: CASSLGLADISYEQYF
DNA: TGTGCCAGCAGCTTAGGACTAGCGGATATCTCCTACGAGCAGTACTTC

V: TRBV20-1
J: TRBJ2-1
size: -
D: TRBD2
CDR3: CSASSLAGVHNEQFF
DNA: TGCAGTGCTAGTAGCCTAGCGGGAGTGCACAATGAGCAGTTCTTC

V: TRBV5-1
J: TRBJ1-2
size: few
D: TRBD1
CDR3: CASSSPGQGVHGYTF
DNA: TGCGCCAGCAGCTCCCCCGGACAGGGGGTCCATGGCTACACCTTC

V: TRBV12-3/TRBV12-4
J: TRBJ2-2
size: few
D: -
CDR3: CASSWKRRTAGELFF
DNA: TGTGCCAGCAGTTGGAAAAGGAGGACGGCCGGGGAGCTGTTTTTT

V: TRBV24-1
J: TRBJ2-3
size: -
D: -
CDR3: CATSRRGADTQYF
DNA: TGTGCCACCAGCCGCCGAGGGGCAGATACGCAGTATTTT

V: TRBV20-1
J: TRBJ2-3
size: few
D: -
CDR3: CSASLRQGTDTQYF
DNA: TGCAGTGCTAGCCTTCGACAGGGCACAGATACGCAGTATTTT

V: TRBV20-1
J: TRBJ1-6
size: -
D: -
CDR3: CSARGREERSYNSPLHF
DNA: TGCAGTGCTAGAGGCAGGGAGGAGAGGTCCTATAATTCACCCCTCCACTTT

V: TRBV3-1
J: TRBJ1-2
size: few
D: -
CDR3: CASSVGPRSYGYTF
DNA: TGTGCCAGCAGCGTCGGGCCACGATCTTATGGCTACACCTTC

V: TRBV4-3
J: TRBJ2-1
size: -
D: TRBD1
CDR3: CASSPLLSDRVLYNEQFF
DNA: TGCGCCAGCAGCCCCCTACTATCCGACAGGGTACTCTACAATGAGCAGTTCTTC

V: TRBV12-5
J: TRBJ1-1
size: -
D: -
CDR3: CASGLVGPMNTEAFF
DNA: TGTGCTAGTGGTTTGGTGGGGCCCATGAACACTGAAGCTTTCTTT

V: TRBV7-6
J: TRBJ2-1
size: -
D: -
CDR3: CASSPPGQNSYNEQFF
DNA: TGTGCCAGCAGCCCACCCGGACAGAACTCCTACAATGAGCAGTTCTTC

V: TRBV7-2
J: TRBJ2-7
size: many
D: TRBD1
CDR3: CASSPSGTGIYEQYF
DNA: TGTGCCAGCAGCCCTTCCGGGACAGGGATCTACGAGCAGTACTTC

V: TRBV10-2
J: TRBJ2-1
size: -
D: TRBD2
CDR3: CASSESGLAGAGFYNEQFF
DNA: TGCGCCAGCAGTGAGTCGGGACTAGCGGGGGCAGGCTTCTACAATGAGCAGTTCTTC

V: TRBV14
J: TRBJ2-7
size: -
D: -
CDR3: CASSQDVKLLPYEQYF
DNA: TGTGCCAGCAGCCAAGACGTGAAGCTCCTACCCTACGAGCAGTACTTC

V: TRBV4-3
J: TRBJ1-4
size: once
D: -
CDR3: CASSQDAVAELFF
DNA: TGCGCCAGCAGCCAAGATGCGGTGGCAGAACTGTTTTTT

V: TRBV3-1
J: TRBJ2-1
size: many
D: -
CDR3: CASSQVYGVRSSYNEQFF
DNA: TGTGCCAGCAGCCAAGTTTACGGGGTACGAAGCTCCTACAATGAGCAGTTCTTC

V: TRBV7-8
J: TRBJ2-3
size: few
D: -
CDR3: CASSLEGGPRTDTQYF
DNA: TGTGCCAGCAGCTTAGAGGGCGGACCCCGCACAGATACGCAGTATTTT

V: TRBV4-1
J: TRBJ2-1
size: -
D: TRBD2
CDR3: CASSQSIAGGARNEQFF
DNA: TGCGCCAGCAGCCAATCCATAGCGGGGGGTGCCCGCAATGAGCAGTTCTTC

V: TRBV6-5
J: TRBJ1-2
size: many
D: -
CDR3: CASSYRDGYGYTF
DNA: TGTGCCAGCAGTTACCGGGATGGCTATGGCTACACCTTC

V: TRBV4-1
J: TRBJ2-7
size: -
D: -
CDR3: CVSSQVGARKYEQYF
DNA: TGCGTCAGCAGCCAAGTGGGGGCGCGGAAGTACGAGCAGTACTTC

V: TRBV4-1
J: TRBJ2-3
size: -
D: -
CDR3: CASSQEGAVTQYF
DNA: TGCGCCAGCAGCCAAGAAGGAGCAGTTACGCAGTATTTT

V: TRBV2
J: TRBJ2-3
size: few
D: TRBD2
CDR3: CASSDAGGVRDTQYF
DNA: TGTGCCAGCAGTGATGCGGGGGGTGTCAGGGATACGCAGTATTTT

V: TRBV25-1
J: TRBJ1-4
size: -
D: -
CDR3: CASRSGWGFNEKLFF
DNA: TGTGCCAGCCGCAGTGGGTGGGGTTTCAATGAAAAACTGTTTTTT

V: TRBV7-2
J: TRBJ2-1
size: few
D: -
CDR3: CASSLGTRNEQFF
DNA: TGTGCCAGCAGCCTCGGGACACGCAATGAGCAGTTCTTC

V: TRBV7-2
J: TRBJ2-7
size: many
D: -
CDR3: CASSLEGRYEQYF
DNA: TGTGCCAGCAGCTTAGAAGGAAGGTACGAGCAGTACTTC

V: TRBV20-1
J: TRBJ1-5
size: -
D: -
CDR3: CSARPDIGSNQPQHF
DNA: TGCAGTGCTAGGCCGGACATTGGGTCAAATCAGCCCCAGCATTTT

V: TRBV25-1
J: TRBJ2-2
size: few
D: TRBD2
CDR3: CASRGLAGGVHGELFF
DNA: TGTGCCAGTCGCGGACTAGCGGGAGGAGTCCACGGGGAGCTGTTTTTT

V: TRBV29-1
J: TRBJ2-1
size: -
D: -
CDR3: CSVLPWGHTYNEQFF
DNA: TGCAGCGTTCTCCCGTGGGGCCATACCTACAATGAGCAGTTCTTC

V: TRBV7-2
J: TRBJ2-7
size: few
D: -
CDR3: CASSRLGGGTYEQYF
DNA: TGTGCCAGCAGCCGCCTTGGAGGAGGGACCTACGAGCAGTACTTC

V: TRBV29-1
J: TRBJ2-5
size: few
D: -
CDR3: CSVVPLRTQETQYF
DNA: TGCAGCGTTGTTCCCCTGAGGACCCAAGAGACCCAGTACTTC

V: TRBV5-1
J: TRBJ2-2
size: few
D: -
CDR3: CASSLESSGELFF
DNA: TGCGCCAGCAGCTTGGAAAGTTCCGGGGAGCTGTTTTTT

V: TRBV27
J: TRBJ2-7
size: few
D: -
CDR3: CASGSPGRTSYEQYF
DNA: TGTGCCAGCGGATCGCCGGGACGTACGTCCTACGAGCAGTACTTC

V: TRBV20-1
J: TRBJ2-3
size: -
D: -
CDR3: CSAPRGGLGTDTQYF
DNA: TGCAGTGCCCCCCGCGGGGGCCTCGGCACAGATACGCAGTATTTT

V: TRBV7-8
J: TRBJ1-4
size: -
D: TRBD1
CDR3: CASSPRDRDSEKLFF
DNA: TGTGCCAGCAGCCCTCGGGACAGGGACTCCGAAAAACTGTTTTTT

V: TRBV4-1
J: TRBJ1-4
size: -
D: TRBD1
CDR3: CASSQGQGASVKLFF
DNA: TGCGCCAGCAGCCAGGGACAGGGGGCATCTGTAAAACTGTTTTTT

V: TRBV28
J: TRBJ1-1
size: -
D: -
CDR3: CASSFPRTEAFF
DNA: TGTGCCAGCAGTTTCCCCCGCACTGAAGCTTTCTTT

V: TRBV5-5
J: TRBJ2-6
size: once
D: -
CDR3: CASHSESGANVLTF
DNA: TGTGCCAGCCACAGTGAATCTGGGGCCAACGTCCTGACTTTC

V: TRBV29-1
J: TRBJ2-5
size: -
D: TRBD2
CDR3: CSEREPASNEQYF
DNA: TGCAGCGAGCGGGAGCCGGCGAGCAATGAGCAGTACTTC

V: TRBV10-3
J: TRBJ2-7
size: few
D: TRBD1
CDR3: CAISGGQGSFSYEQYF
DNA: TGTGCCATCTCTGGGGGACAGGGGTCCTTCTCCTACGAGCAGTACTTC

V: TRBV25-1
J: TRBJ1-1
size: few
D: TRBD1
CDR3: CASSESGGSPNTEAFF
DNA: TGTGCCAGCAGTGAATCAGGGGGCAGCCCGAACACTGAAGCTTTCTTT

V: TRBV12-3/TRBV12-4
J: TRBJ1-1
size: few
D: -
CDR3: CASSTTGWTEAFF
DNA: TGTGCCAGCAGTACTACAGGGTGGACTGAAGCTTTCTTT

V: TRBV20-1
J: TRBJ2-3
size: -
D: -
CDR3: CSQRTSTDTQYF
DNA: TGCAGTCAGCGAACCAGCACAGATACGCAGTATTTT

V: TRBV20-1
J: TRBJ2-3
size: -
D: TRBD2
CDR3: CSVTRGPGTSVTDTQYF
DNA: TGCAGTGTTACGAGAGGTCCCGGGACTAGCGTGACAGATACGCAGTATTTT

V: TRBV6-1
J: TRBJ2-6
size: -
D: -
CDR3: CASKSDGLSSGANVLTF
DNA: TGTGCCAGCAAGTCCGACGGACTCTCCTCTGGGGCCAACGTCCTGACTTTC

V: TRBV20-1
J: TRBJ1-1
size: -
D: -
CDR3: CSARRTNTEAFF
DNA: TGCAGTGCTAGGAGAACAAACACTGAAGCTTTCTTT

V: TRBV9
J: TRBJ2-7
size: few
D: -
CDR3: CASSVAAAALYERQYF
DNA: TGTGCCAGCAGCGTAGCGGCCGCAGCACTTTACGAGCGGCAGTACTTC

V: TRBV4-1
J: TRBJ2-7
size: -
D: TRBD2
CDR3: CASSQPTSGTYNEQYF
DNA: TGCGCCAGCAGCCAACCGACTAGCGGAACTTACAATGAGCAGTACTTC

V: TRBV12-3/TRBV12-4
J: TRBJ2-3
size: many
D: -
CDR3: CASSPGTHFEPTDTQYF
DNA: TGTGCCAGCAGTCCCGGGACACATTTCGAACCCACAGATACGCAGTATTTT

V: TRBV29-1
J: TRBJ2-1
size: few
D: TRBD2
CDR3: CSAASGLANEQFF
DNA: TGCAGCGCAGCCTCGGGACTAGCTAATGAGCAGTTCTTC

V: TRBV12-3/TRBV12-4
J: TRBJ2-1
size: -
D: -
CDR3: CASRGESSHNEQFF
DNA: TGTGCCAGCAGGGGCGAGAGCTCCCACAATGAGCAGTTCTTC

V: TRBV12-3/TRBV12-4
J: TRBJ1-2
size: -
D: -
CDR3: CASSFVQNYGYTF
DNA: TGTGCCAGCAGTTTTGTACAGAACTATGGCTACACCTTC

V: TRBV12-3/TRBV12-4
J: TRBJ2-7
size: -
D: -
CDR3: CASTPGGFLVYEQYF
DNA: TGTGCCAGCACACCCGGCGGCTTTTTAGTATACGAGCAGTACTTC